This T cell receptor (beta chain) appears in the sequencing data of a study of human T cells and chemical hapten exposure. Time point here: patch test 3, about 24 weeks after DPC sensitization. Regarding treatment: therapeutic diphenylcyclopropenone sensitization with weekly scalp DPC. TCRdb processed the RACE reads anew with MiXCR; each CDR3 protein has one entry. The sample yields over 55,000 distinct CDR3 sequences, around 11% seen once. Germline V gene lookup returns CDR1 SGHRS and CDR2 YFSETQ. Trimming took off 0 bases at V and 4 bases at J, with 13 bases between the two ends. CDR3 length: 15 amino acids.

The chain employs TRBV5-1 and TRBJ2-5, with D perhaps matching TRBD1 (6 bases). The sequenced sample was whole blood, obtained in connection with sensitization to the hapten diphenylcyclopropenone (DPC). The TCR was taken from a man aged 25-45 years with alopecia areata. Some clones in this sample may be carry-over from other donors' samples. CDR3 sequence reads: CASSLDRVGTETQYF. CDR3 nucleotides: TGCGCCAGCAGCTTGGACAGGGTCGGAACAGAGACCCAGTACTTC.